The T cell receptor (beta chain) under discussion was sequenced for a study of cytomegalovirus exposure and HLA in healthy donors. Study-wide background: Among the 400 or so donors who were genotyped, 81% fell in the genetic ancestry cluster that is associated with self-reported Caucasian donors.

The primer mix had 60 Vbeta and 13 Jbeta primers. TCRdb's table, derived via immunoSEQ multiplex PCR, lists solely in-frame clones and lacks some. The table has over 75,000 clones, 67% seen once. At the time of sampling, donors were nominally healthy, though unrecorded immune exposures were likely. V lost 1 base and J lost 7; bases outside the gene matches: 25. The V gene's germline CDR1 is SGHNT and CDR2 YENEEA. This CDR3 is 20 amino acids long. In the case of this clone: Its antigen is currently unknown.

Points from the study as a whole: Presence/absence results assume similar sequencing depth per donor, which may not hold. The study put some 160 TCR beta chains on its list as cytomegalovirus-associated.

The chain links TRBV11-3 to TRBJ2-7, with 7 bases that match TRBD1. The sample taken for sequencing was PBMCs. The TCR sequence derives from a man aged 25-45 years in good health and CMV-seronegative. The CDR3 DNA sequence: TGTGCCAGCAGCTTAGGAGGGGGACAGAATCGGGGTCCACCATCGTTTGAGCAGTACTTC. Protein: CASSLGGGQNRGPPSFEQYF.